This TCR beta chain originates from a study of cytomegalovirus exposure and HLA in healthy donors (dated by TCRdb to 2015 to 2018). As for the study more broadly: According to an earlier analysis of 587 of the donors, some 180 million T cells yielded roughly 100 million unique TCR beta sequences and 250 to 350 Gb of sequence data. The aim of the study was to test whether cataloging public T cell receptors could identify signatures of past pathogen exposure. Roughly 5 DR-DQ haplotypes were handled as single units for association and clustering because linkage in the cohort was strong. The study profiled the T cell repertoires of hundreds of subjects by immunosequencing and related them to cytomegalovirus serostatus. A later genetic analysis took genome-wide SNP genotypes for about three fifths of the 666 donors and used that subset as a discovery cohort. An early release that covered about 600 HLA-typed donors contained around 300 gigabases of sequencing data and around 80 million unique TCR sequences. Of the roughly 400 genotyped donors, 81% fell in the genetic ancestry cluster associated with self-reported Caucasian donors. The number of donors typed differed by locus, with 629-630 for A, B, C, DRB1 and DQB1, around 520 for DQA1, over 600 for DPA1, and over 400 for DPB1. Donor age, sex, ethnicity and CMV serostatus were compiled together with the repertoire data. Every discovery cohort repertoire had been produced on one sequencing platform. Class I and class II HLA loci were covered by the typing at four-digit resolution. The later analysis used no new phenotypic data to find candidate immune exposures, relying instead on TCR beta sequences and their occurrence across donors. The study combined high-throughput TCR immunosequencing, statistical association of individual TCRs with disease status, and machine learning to predict cytomegalovirus infection status. Among about 360 genotyped donors of the cohort, an average of about 240,000 unique TCR beta nucleotide sequences were sequenced per donor, 15% to 20% of them non-productive. A separate validation cohort of 100 to 150 different subjects was used in addition to the roughly 670-subject first cohort. A later analysis re-examined previously published TCR beta repertoires from more than 550 donors and added high-resolution HLA genotyping to investigate patterns of TCR occurrence. In an earlier analysis of 587 of the donors, high-throughput TCR beta sequencing was used to judge whether each TCR beta V gene segment behaved as functional or pseudogenic. The investigation overall reported the following: The sequencing pipeline was judged likely to have produced a cluster of highly shared sequence variants as a technical artifact. In a later analysis, HLA-associated TCR beta chains were found to be more clonally expanded and to have lower generation probabilities than equally common non-associated chains. In the study, roughly 160 TCR beta chains were listed as associated with cytomegalovirus. The classifier was reported to diagnose cytomegalovirus status with high specificity and sensitivity in both the original cohort and the validation cohort. Because counts were too low, about 17 rarely observed V segments, including chromosome 9 orphons, were excluded from the earlier analysis of a few hundred of the donors. Because the 87-base-pair reads could not distinguish some IMGT-functional V segments, including TRBV6-2 and TRBV6-3, those segments were excluded. The presence/absence analyses assumed that sequencing depth was roughly uniform across donors, and that assumption may not be true. Specific HLA alleles were associated with 16,951 TCR beta sequences at a false discovery rate of 0.05 in a later analysis. Linkage disequilibrium might explain the correlated functional status among segregating V segments, but an unknown experimental factor could not be ruled out. While some public TCRs were present in many individuals, most TCR sequences turned up only very rarely across donors. Several of the top co-occurrence clusters appeared to be linked to parvovirus B19, influenza, CMV and Epstein-Barr virus, according to a later analysis. According to a later genetic analysis, donors in an Asian-associated ancestry cluster had fewer N-insertions in productive TCRs than the roughly 660-donor mean. An association between a missense DCLRE1C variant and V-gene and J-gene trimming of TCR beta chains was found in a later genetic analysis and replicated in an independent cohort. In an earlier analysis of approximately 590 of the donors, most TCR beta V segments appeared in productive rearrangements about 90% or about 30% of the time, broadly matching IMGT annotations. Most CMV-associated TCR beta chains appeared to be HLA-restricted in a later analysis, and the HLA associations seemed to be driven largely by CMV exposure. Because HLA typing was missing for some donors at each locus, association tests included only the typed subset. In this cohort, only TCR beta chains were sequenced, and detectable features were limited by the absence of alpha or paired-chain data. A further reported finding was that TCR beta sequences accurately predicted the HLA-A and HLA-B alleles for most subjects in the first cohort. The only immune exposure information available for the cohort was CMV serostatus. When HLA alleles, especially DR and DQ, strongly co-occurred, TCR associations were difficult to assign to individual alleles. The authors suggested that the approach could potentially be extended to other disease states and immunological phenotypes. In vitro tests confirmed that three of the cytomegalovirus-associated TCR beta chains recognize cytomegalovirus antigens. According to a later analysis, TCR association rates differed among HLA loci, with DRB1 alleles showing the most associated TCRs and HLA-C alleles showing the fewest.

V is trimmed back by 3 bases and J by 1 base, and the junction contains 4 bases that no gene match accounts for. The CDR3 starts with the cysteine, ends with the phenylalanine, and has 15 residues. Kept here is only the CDR3 DNA, which spans 45 bases and is read in frame from base 1. For CDR1 and CDR2, the germline V gene lists SGHTA and FQGTGA. Concerning this clone itself: The antigen it recognizes is unknown.

Library preparation employed the immunoSEQ multiplex PCR assay. The multiplex PCR relied on a mix of 60 forward primers for TCR Vbeta segments and 13 reverse primers for TCR Jbeta segments. The CDR3 region of rearranged TCR beta genes was amplified from genomic DNA by a multiplex PCR assay. Amplified TCR beta libraries were sequenced as 87-base-pair reads on the Illumina HiSeq System. The published analysis was carried out like this. A later analysis tallied 80 million to 95 million unique TCR beta chains across the approximately 670 repertoires, and about 12 million of those chains were shared by two or more donors. Raw reads were error-corrected and collapsed into unique sequences with a nearest-neighbor algorithm that merged closely related sequences to remove PCR and sequencing errors. To assign V, D and J gene segments, CDR3 sequences were aligned to IMGT reference sequences. For a sequence to be retained, a match of at least six nucleotides was required to both a V gene segment and a J gene segment. A rearrangement was called productive if the CDR3 had no stop codons and remained in frame with V and J, and every other rearrangement was called non-productive. Following IMGT convention, CDR3 was defined as the stretch from the second conserved V-encoded cysteine to the conserved J-encoded phenylalanine. Sequences without an unambiguous match to a single V gene segment were excluded from the earlier analysis of about 640 of the donors. An earlier analysis of about 600 of the donors called V segments functional above 56.7% productive rearrangements and segregating when the between-donor standard deviation exceeded 5%. A statistical classification framework was built to diagnose cytomegalovirus status from the catalog of TCR beta chain sequences. In a later analysis, TCR nucleotide sequences were compared against IMGT/GENE-DB human TR gene sequences so that V and J genes could be assigned. Using the TCRdist pipeline, a later analysis assigned CDR3 sequences along with most-parsimonious VDJ recombination scenarios. In a later analysis, each TCR beta chain was defined by its CDR3 amino acid sequence together with its V-gene family, and reads without a unique V-gene family were excluded. As a way to deal with suspected cross-contamination and a sequencing artifact, a later analysis dropped 500 to 700 nucleotide sequences that were highly shared and had low generation probability. In a later analysis, a clonal expansion index for each public chain was calculated from normalized within-repertoire ranks of inferred template counts. In a later analysis, generation probabilities were computed using a VDJ recombination model fitted to out-of-frame rearrangements, and the results were checked against IGoR. Hypergeometric tests were used in a later analysis to score TCR-TCR, TCR-HLA and TCR-CMV co-occurrence, with a repertoire-size bias correction applied to the TCR pairs. A later analysis estimated false discovery rates by permuting HLA or CMV assignments 20 times. In a later analysis, co-occurring TCRs were grouped using DBSCAN, and TCRdist sequence similarity was added for clustering within HLA-allele-positive subsets. Co-occurrence clustering excluded repertoires with fewer than 30,000 or more than 120,000 public chains, plus five with anomalous nucleotide sharing. TCRdb limited this immuneACCESS table to in-frame rearrangements with V and J called. A share of clones is missing; checked studies link under half to unresolved V genes, and the rest is unexplained. D and trimming were read from the DNA, whereas the V and J calls and clone size are those reported in that table. The sample's table covers under 150,000 clones. Less than 3% of the sample is held by the ten biggest clonotypes.

The cohort was made up of 666 healthy bone marrow donors. Cohort members were all nominally healthy when sampled, although unrecorded immune exposures were likely present. The donor tested CMV seronegative, placing the donor among the roughly 340 seronegative members of the cohort. A peripheral blood sample was collected from each donor, and TCR beta sequencing was performed on peripheral blood mononuclear cells. The Qiagen DNeasy Blood Extraction Kit was used to extract genomic DNA from the blood cell samples. The sequence was obtained from a man aged 40-55 years in good health and CMV-seronegative. Sample: PBMCs. The V and J genes are TRBV7-3 and TRBJ2-3, with 7 junctional bases fitting TRBD2. The DNA is TGTGCCAGCAGCTTCGGGGGGTTGCGCACAGATACGCAGTATTTT. This yields the protein CASSFGGLRTDTQYF.